This is a list of T cell receptor beta chains from one sample in a study of OX40 agonist ivuxolimab in advanced cancers. Using immunoSEQ multiplex PCR, the repertoire was profiled, and TCRdb retains in-frame clones only, with some absent. The table lists about 68,000 clones, roughly 86% of them singletons. The starting material was CD4+ or CD8+ T cells sorted from blood, obtained in a trial of the OX40 agonist ivuxolimab. These receptors originate from an adult with an advanced solid tumor such as melanoma, head and neck, liver or kidney cancer. Both conserved end residues are part of each CDR3. Fields, in order: CDR3 DNA, CDR3 protein, V gene, clone size, J gene, D gene. A D gene is named only where the DNA matches it firmly. For some rows the clone size is stated as once, few or many, or as a class when expanded; others skip it.

CDR3nt: TGCGCCAGCAGCTTGGTGGGACTAGCGGGGAGCACAGATACGCAGTATTTT
CDR3aa: CASSLVGLAGSTDTQYF
v_gene: TRBV5-1
abundance: .
j_gene: TRBJ2-3
d_gene: TRBD2

CDR3nt: TGCGCCAGCAGCACCCGGACAGGGAGCGACTATGGCTACACCTTC
CDR3aa: CASSTRTGSDYGYTF
v_gene: TRBV4-3
abundance: once
j_gene: TRBJ1-2
d_gene: TRBD1

CDR3nt: TGTGCCAGCAGCCCGGGACTAGCGGGGTTCACAGATACGCAGTATTTT
CDR3aa: CASSPGLAGFTDTQYF
v_gene: TRBV5-4
abundance: .
j_gene: TRBJ2-3
d_gene: TRBD2

CDR3nt: TGTGCCAGCAGCGCGGGACAGCTAGGGGAAAAACTGTTTTTT
CDR3aa: CASSAGQLGEKLFF
v_gene: TRBV11-2
abundance: .
j_gene: TRBJ1-4
d_gene: TRBD1

CDR3nt: TGTGCCAGCAACCAAGGTCCGGGGAACACTGAAGCTTTCTTT
CDR3aa: CASNQGPGNTEAFF
v_gene: TRBV7-8
abundance: few
j_gene: TRBJ1-1
d_gene: .

CDR3nt: TGCGCCAGCAGGGACAGCTGGGGCACCGGGGAGCTGTTTTTT
CDR3aa: CASRDSWGTGELFF
v_gene: TRBV10-2
abundance: few
j_gene: TRBJ2-2
d_gene: .

CDR3nt: TGTGCCAGCAGCCAACAGGGCCTCGGGAACACTGAAGCTTTCTTT
CDR3aa: CASSQQGLGNTEAFF
v_gene: TRBV4-2
abundance: .
j_gene: TRBJ1-1
d_gene: .

CDR3nt: TGCAGCGTTGGGCTCAATGAGCAGTTCTTC
CDR3aa: CSVGLNEQFF
v_gene: TRBV29-1
abundance: few
j_gene: TRBJ2-1
d_gene: .

CDR3nt: TGTGCCAGCAGCGTAGGGTCCGGATTTAGCACAGATACGCAGTATTTT
CDR3aa: CASSVGSGFSTDTQYF
v_gene: TRBV9
abundance: .
j_gene: TRBJ2-3
d_gene: .

CDR3nt: TGTGCCAGCAGTGAAGTCGACGGAAACATTCAGTACTTC
CDR3aa: CASSEVDGNIQYF
v_gene: TRBV6-4
abundance: .
j_gene: TRBJ2-4
d_gene: .

CDR3nt: TGTGCCAGCAGGTGGCGGGGGAGCTCCTACAATGAGCAGTTCTTC
CDR3aa: CASRWRGSSYNEQFF
v_gene: TRBV7-3
abundance: .
j_gene: TRBJ2-1
d_gene: TRBD2

CDR3nt: TGTGCCAGCAGCTTAGTCTCCTCCGAAAGGGACAGGGGTTACAATGAGCAGTTCTTC
CDR3aa: CASSLVSSERDRGYNEQFF
v_gene: TRBV7-6
abundance: .
j_gene: TRBJ2-1
d_gene: TRBD1

CDR3nt: TGCGCCAGCAGCGGCAACCTAAGGGCTACTGGGGCCAACGTCCTGACTTTC
CDR3aa: CASSGNLRATGANVLTF
v_gene: TRBV4-1
abundance: .
j_gene: TRBJ2-6
d_gene: .

CDR3nt: TGTGCCAGCAGCCCCGGACCCTTCAATGAGCAGTTCTTC
CDR3aa: CASSPGPFNEQFF
v_gene: TRBV7-3
abundance: .
j_gene: TRBJ2-1
d_gene: .

CDR3nt: TGTGCCAGCTCACCGGTACAGGACACTGAAGCTTTCTTT
CDR3aa: CASSPVQDTEAFF
v_gene: TRBV18
abundance: once
j_gene: TRBJ1-1
d_gene: .

CDR3nt: TGCGCCAGCAGCCAAGGGACTAGCGGGGGACGGGATACGCAGTATTTT
CDR3aa: CASSQGTSGGRDTQYF
v_gene: TRBV4-3
abundance: .
j_gene: TRBJ2-3
d_gene: TRBD2

CDR3nt: TGTGCCAGCTCCCCTCAGACCGGCTATAATGGTTCACCCCTCCACTTT
CDR3aa: CASSPQTGYNGSPLHF
v_gene: TRBV18
abundance: .
j_gene: TRBJ1-6
d_gene: .

CDR3nt: TGTGCCAGTAAACGAGGAGCGGGAGCCTTTCCCTACGAGCAGTACTTC
CDR3aa: CASKRGAGAFPYEQYF
v_gene: TRBV19
abundance: .
j_gene: TRBJ2-7
d_gene: TRBD2

CDR3nt: TGTGCCAGCAGCGTAGGAGGCGGGAATTACTACGAGCAGTACTTC
CDR3aa: CASSVGGGNYYEQYF
v_gene: TRBV9
abundance: .
j_gene: TRBJ2-7
d_gene: .

CDR3nt: TGTGCCAGCAGCTTACGGGACAGGGAGAACTATGGCTACACCTTC
CDR3aa: CASSLRDRENYGYTF
v_gene: TRBV5-6
abundance: few
j_gene: TRBJ1-2
d_gene: TRBD1

CDR3nt: TGTGCCAGCAGCTTTCAGGGGGACACTTCCTACAATGAGCAGTTCTTC
CDR3aa: CASSFQGDTSYNEQFF
v_gene: TRBV13
abundance: .
j_gene: TRBJ2-1
d_gene: TRBD1

CDR3nt: TGTGCCAGCAGTCACGTAGCGGGGTCCGACACTGAAGCTTTCTTT
CDR3aa: CASSHVAGSDTEAFF
v_gene: TRBV6-5
abundance: .
j_gene: TRBJ1-1
d_gene: .

CDR3nt: TGTGCCAGCAGCGTAGACAGGGACGAATCACTGTTTTTT
CDR3aa: CASSVDRDESLFF
v_gene: TRBV11-2
abundance: .
j_gene: TRBJ1-4
d_gene: TRBD1

CDR3nt: TGTGCCAGCAGTGCGTCCTATGCTTACGAGCAGTACTTC
CDR3aa: CASSASYAYEQYF
v_gene: TRBV6-1
abundance: .
j_gene: TRBJ2-7
d_gene: .

CDR3nt: TGTGCCAGCAGCTTGCGAGACCAGGGGGCTAACTATGGCTACACCTTC
CDR3aa: CASSLRDQGANYGYTF
v_gene: TRBV5-4
abundance: .
j_gene: TRBJ1-2
d_gene: TRBD1

CDR3nt: TGTGCCAGCAGCTTCGATGTGGACGCGTCATACAATGAGCAGTTCTTC
CDR3aa: CASSFDVDASYNEQFF
v_gene: TRBV11-2
abundance: .
j_gene: TRBJ2-1
d_gene: .

CDR3nt: TGTGCCAGCAGTCCACTAGCGGGAGGTAAGGGTGAGCAGTTCTTC
CDR3aa: CASSPLAGGKGEQFF
v_gene: TRBV6-1
abundance: .
j_gene: TRBJ2-1
d_gene: TRBD2

CDR3nt: TGTGCCAGCAGCTTGGGACAGGGTAATTCACCCCTCCACTTT
CDR3aa: CASSLGQGNSPLHF
v_gene: TRBV13
abundance: .
j_gene: TRBJ1-6
d_gene: TRBD1

CDR3nt: TGCGCCAGCAGCCCAGGTCCCAACACTGAAGCTTTCTTT
CDR3aa: CASSPGPNTEAFF
v_gene: TRBV5-1
abundance: few
j_gene: TRBJ1-1
d_gene: .

CDR3nt: TGCGCCAGCAGCTTAGATGCCACAGGGAGTTATGGCTACACCTTC
CDR3aa: CASSLDATGSYGYTF
v_gene: TRBV5-1
abundance: few
j_gene: TRBJ1-2
d_gene: .

CDR3nt: TGTGCCAGCAGCTCCCACAGGGCCGATGAGCAGTTCTTC
CDR3aa: CASSSHRADEQFF
v_gene: TRBV7-2
abundance: .
j_gene: TRBJ2-1
d_gene: .

CDR3nt: TGTGCCAGCAGTTTGACAGCCGACCAGCCCCAGCATTTT
CDR3aa: CASSLTADQPQHF
v_gene: TRBV6-5
abundance: .
j_gene: TRBJ1-5
d_gene: .

CDR3nt: TGTGCCAGCAGCTTAGCTAAGGGAGTCTCCTACGAGCAGTACTTC
CDR3aa: CASSLAKGVSYEQYF
v_gene: TRBV7-9
abundance: few
j_gene: TRBJ2-7
d_gene: .

CDR3nt: TGTGCCAGCAGCCGAGTACAGGACACTGAAGCTTTCTTT
CDR3aa: CASSRVQDTEAFF
v_gene: TRBV7-2
abundance: .
j_gene: TRBJ1-1
d_gene: .

CDR3nt: TGTGCCAGCAGCGTAGGGCAGGGGATATGGGACGAGCAGTACTTC
CDR3aa: CASSVGQGIWDEQYF
v_gene: TRBV9
abundance: .
j_gene: TRBJ2-7
d_gene: .

CDR3nt: TGTGCCAGCAGCCCCCGAGGGGGGGAGACCCAGTACTTC
CDR3aa: CASSPRGGETQYF
v_gene: TRBV6-6
abundance: .
j_gene: TRBJ2-5
d_gene: .

CDR3nt: TGTGCCAGCAGCGCCCTAGCGGGGGTTAGCGAGCAGTTCTTC
CDR3aa: CASSALAGVSEQFF
v_gene: TRBV5-4
abundance: .
j_gene: TRBJ2-1
d_gene: TRBD2

CDR3nt: TGTGCCAGCAGCTTAGCGTTGGGACAGGGGATGAACACTGAAGCTTTCTTT
CDR3aa: CASSLALGQGMNTEAFF
v_gene: TRBV7-8
abundance: once
j_gene: TRBJ1-1
d_gene: TRBD1

CDR3nt: TGTGCCAGCAGCTTGGGACTAGCGGGAGGGCCCTACGAGCAGTACTTC
CDR3aa: CASSLGLAGGPYEQYF
v_gene: TRBV5-6
abundance: .
j_gene: TRBJ2-7
d_gene: TRBD2

CDR3nt: TGTGCCACCAGCAGGGACCCGGGACAGCAAGAGACCCAGTACTTC
CDR3aa: CATSRDPGQQETQYF
v_gene: TRBV15
abundance: .
j_gene: TRBJ2-5
d_gene: TRBD1

CDR3nt: TGTGCCAGCAGCAGGCGTTTAGCCTCGGATGGCTACACCTTC
CDR3aa: CASSRRLASDGYTF
v_gene: TRBV27
abundance: once
j_gene: TRBJ1-2
d_gene: .

CDR3nt: TGCGCCAGCAGCCAAGAAACTCGTACAGATACGCAGTATTTT
CDR3aa: CASSQETRTDTQYF
v_gene: TRBV4-3
abundance: .
j_gene: TRBJ2-3
d_gene: .

CDR3nt: TGTGCCAGCAGCCAAGGGACAGGGGGCTTATATGGCTACACCTTC
CDR3aa: CASSQGTGGLYGYTF
v_gene: TRBV4-2
abundance: once
j_gene: TRBJ1-2
d_gene: TRBD1

CDR3nt: TGTGCCAGCAGCGTAGCTCCGGGGCTAGCGGGAAAAGAGACCCAGTACTTC
CDR3aa: CASSVAPGLAGKETQYF
v_gene: TRBV9
abundance: once
j_gene: TRBJ2-5
d_gene: TRBD2

CDR3nt: TGTGCCAGCAGTTTAAGACAGTACCAAGAGACCCAGTACTTC
CDR3aa: CASSLRQYQETQYF
v_gene: TRBV27
abundance: .
j_gene: TRBJ2-5
d_gene: .

CDR3nt: TGTGCCAGCAGCGTTACTGGGACTCCGACGAACTCCTACGAGCAGTACTTC
CDR3aa: CASSVTGTPTNSYEQYF
v_gene: TRBV9
abundance: .
j_gene: TRBJ2-7
d_gene: .

CDR3nt: TGTGCCAGCAGTGTCGAGCTTCGGACAGATACGCAGTATTTT
CDR3aa: CASSVELRTDTQYF
v_gene: TRBV2
abundance: .
j_gene: TRBJ2-3
d_gene: .

CDR3nt: TGTGCCAGCAGTGTACAGGGGGCCGGCGGCTACACCTTC
CDR3aa: CASSVQGAGGYTF
v_gene: TRBV2
abundance: .
j_gene: TRBJ1-2
d_gene: TRBD1

CDR3nt: TGTGCCATCAGTCAGACAGCGATCTCTGGAAACACCATATATTTT
CDR3aa: CAISQTAISGNTIYF
v_gene: TRBV10-3
abundance: .
j_gene: TRBJ1-3
d_gene: .

CDR3nt: TGTGCCAGCAGCCCGCCTTTAGGTTCACCCCTCCACTTT
CDR3aa: CASSPPLGSPLHF
v_gene: TRBV7-9
abundance: .
j_gene: TRBJ1-6
d_gene: .

CDR3nt: TGCGCCAGCAGCTATGACCGGGACCGCGATGAAGCTTTCTTT
CDR3aa: CASSYDRDRDEAFF
v_gene: TRBV5-1
abundance: .
j_gene: TRBJ1-1
d_gene: .

CDR3nt: TGTGCCAGCAGCTTAGGTTCTTTGGATAATTCACCCCTCCACTTT
CDR3aa: CASSLGSLDNSPLHF
v_gene: TRBV7-9
abundance: .
j_gene: TRBJ1-6
d_gene: .

CDR3nt: TGTGCCAGCAGCTTACAGCAAAATTCACCCCTCCACTTT
CDR3aa: CASSLQQNSPLHF
v_gene: TRBV5-6
abundance: few
j_gene: TRBJ1-6
d_gene: .

CDR3nt: TGTGCCAGCACCCCAGGTGGGGGTTCCGGGGAGCTGTTTTTT
CDR3aa: CASTPGGGSGELFF
v_gene: TRBV9
abundance: .
j_gene: TRBJ2-2
d_gene: .

CDR3nt: TGTGCCAGCAGCCCCAGGGTGGCCGGGGAGCTGTTTTTT
CDR3aa: CASSPRVAGELFF
v_gene: TRBV5-4
abundance: few
j_gene: TRBJ2-2
d_gene: .

CDR3nt: TGTGCCATCAGTGAACTTAACAGGGGACCAGATACGCAGTATTTT
CDR3aa: CAISELNRGPDTQYF
v_gene: TRBV10-3
abundance: few
j_gene: TRBJ2-3
d_gene: TRBD1

CDR3nt: TGCGCCAGCAGCCTTACAGGGGTTGGCACCTACGAGCAGTACTTC
CDR3aa: CASSLTGVGTYEQYF
v_gene: TRBV5-1
abundance: once
j_gene: TRBJ2-7
d_gene: TRBD1

CDR3nt: TGTGCCAGCAGCTTAGCCCCCTCGGGGGAGACCCAGTACTTC
CDR3aa: CASSLAPSGETQYF
v_gene: TRBV11-2
abundance: few
j_gene: TRBJ2-5
d_gene: .

CDR3nt: TGTGCCAGTAGCCAGGATACCGGGGAGCTGTTTTTT
CDR3aa: CASSQDTGELFF
v_gene: TRBV19
abundance: .
j_gene: TRBJ2-2
d_gene: .